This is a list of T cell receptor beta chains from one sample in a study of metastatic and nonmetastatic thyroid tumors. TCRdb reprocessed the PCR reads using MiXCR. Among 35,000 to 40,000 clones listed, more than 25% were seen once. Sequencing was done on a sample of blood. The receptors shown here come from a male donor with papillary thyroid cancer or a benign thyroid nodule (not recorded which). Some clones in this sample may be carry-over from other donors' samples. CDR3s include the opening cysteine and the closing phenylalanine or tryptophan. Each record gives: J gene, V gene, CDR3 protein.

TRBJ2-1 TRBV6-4 CASSRTGTSGNNDHFF
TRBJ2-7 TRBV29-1 CSVEVFGGNYEQYF
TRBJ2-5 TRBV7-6 CASSSDWIGETQYF
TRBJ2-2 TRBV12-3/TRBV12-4 CASSGLASNTGELFF
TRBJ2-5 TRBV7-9 CASSPILAIGETQYF
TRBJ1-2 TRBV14 CASSQGPGRSYGYTF
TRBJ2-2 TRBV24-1 CATSDLPGRAGGPYTGELFF
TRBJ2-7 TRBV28 CASSSYGQGRSVTYEQYF
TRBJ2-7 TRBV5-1 CASSLKVRDPYEQYF
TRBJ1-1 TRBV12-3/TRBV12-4 CASTLGGLGDTEAFF
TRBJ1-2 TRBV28 CASSSDTYGYTF
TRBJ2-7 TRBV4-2 CASSQSAPSGRAYEQYF
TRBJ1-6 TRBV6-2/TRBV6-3 CASRGSQAWDNSPLHF
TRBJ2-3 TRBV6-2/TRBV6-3 CASSYGRGADTQYF
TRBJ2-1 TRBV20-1 CSAMTPTKDNEQFF
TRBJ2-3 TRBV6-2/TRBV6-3 CASSSASGTDTQYF
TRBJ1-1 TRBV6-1 CATGSDRVNTEAFF
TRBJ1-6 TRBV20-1 CSARPGAGPLHF
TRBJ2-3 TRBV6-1 CASSEGTDTQYF
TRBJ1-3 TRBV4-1 CASSRGGVVIAGNTIYF
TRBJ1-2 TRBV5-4 CASSLADTPFTGYTF
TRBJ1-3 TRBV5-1 CASSLGGPGTGNTIYF
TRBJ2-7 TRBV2 CASSEGRGLVEQYF
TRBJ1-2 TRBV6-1 CASSELVMGGYTF
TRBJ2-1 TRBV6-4 CASSWTGLVYNEQFF
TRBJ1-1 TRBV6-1 CASRDTEAFF
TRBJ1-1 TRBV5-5 CASSLLVLSGEAFF
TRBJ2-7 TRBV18 CASSPLQGDEQYF
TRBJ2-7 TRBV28 CASSFYLTGNYEQYF
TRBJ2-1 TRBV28 CASSSRQGVGEQFF
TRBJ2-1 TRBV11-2 CASSLETFGEQFF
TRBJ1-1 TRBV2 CASSEGDGRDTEAFF
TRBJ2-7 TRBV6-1 CASSVGPKPHEQYF
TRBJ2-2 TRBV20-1 CSASTSGTGELFF
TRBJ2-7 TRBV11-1 CASSLGRGSYSYEQYF
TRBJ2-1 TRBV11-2 CASSFGGGKREQFF
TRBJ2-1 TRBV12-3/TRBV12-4 CASSLYFGTGAHNEQFF
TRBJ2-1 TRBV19 CASSDTFNEQFF
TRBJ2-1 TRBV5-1 CASSLAWSSYNEQFF
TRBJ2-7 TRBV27 CASSLSTGGLYEQYF
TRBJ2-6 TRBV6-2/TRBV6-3 CASKWGPGANVLTF
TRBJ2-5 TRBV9 CASSTTTRSETQYF
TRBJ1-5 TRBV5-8 CASSRRGSANQPQHF
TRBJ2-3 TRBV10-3 CAISENTDTQYF
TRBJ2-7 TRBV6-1 CASSEGTSGSYEQYF
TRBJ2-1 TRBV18 CASSPGLAGVAFTSHNEQFF
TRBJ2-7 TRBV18 CASSPIGTSGRPEQYF
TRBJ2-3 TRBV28 CASRFQASTDTQYF
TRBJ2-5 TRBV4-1 CASSQGRIGVDQETQYF
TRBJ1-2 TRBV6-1 CASSPGAEGYGYTF
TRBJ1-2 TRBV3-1 CASSHAENRAGYGYTF
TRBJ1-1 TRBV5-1 CASSSRTENTEAFF